The 6 T cell receptor beta chains listed next were all sequenced from one sample in a study of OX40 agonist ivuxolimab in advanced cancers. This table comes from immunoSEQ multiplex PCR, and its TCRdb copy is limited to in-frame clones, with some not included. The sample shows some 150,000 clones, roughly 91% of them seen only once. The specimen was CD4+ or CD8+ T cells sorted from blood, collected in a trial of the OX40 agonist ivuxolimab. The origin of the receptors is an adult with an advanced solid tumor such as melanoma, head and neck, liver or kidney cancer.

The J gene is TRBJ1-6, the V gene TRBV10-1, with D hard to call. The germline gives CDR1 WNHNN, CDR2 SYGVQD (reference sequence). CDR3 length equals 16 residues. The V end was cut by 2 bases, the J end by 2 bases, with 10 bases between. The CDR3 coding sequence is TGCGCCAGCAGTGAGGGTCTGGGGACCTATAATTCACCCCTCCACTTT. It is translated as CASSEGLGTYNSPLHF.

The chain is built from TRBV18 and TRBJ1-2; D gene ambiguous. Trimming took 0 bases from V and 8 from J, leaving 13 bases between them. The CDR3 sequence is 14 residues long. The germline V gene encodes CDR1 KGHSH and CDR2 LQKENI. Written as DNA, the CDR3 is TGTGCCAGCTCACCACCGAGCTGGATTTACGGCTACACCTTC. This sequence encodes CASSPPSWIYGYTF.

The chain employs TRBV18 and TRBJ2-1, with TRBD1 as a possible D gene (5 bases). Germline loops: CDR1 KGHSH, CDR2 LQKENI. The CDR3 extends over 13 amino acids. Trimming pared 5 bases from V and 9 bases from J, leaving 14 bases between. CDR3 nucleotide sequence: TGTGCCAGCTCATACCCATCCGACAGTGAGCAGTTCTTC. Its protein product is CASSYPSDSEQFF.

The V call is TRBV4-3, the J call TRBJ2-5; D tentatively reads TRBD1 or TRBD2 (5 bases each). This CDR3 has 16 amino acids. Germline V CDR1 and CDR2: LGHNA, YSLEER. V lost 4 bases to trimming and J lost 0 bases, with 15 bases between them. As DNA, the CDR3 is TGCGCCAGCAGCCCCCGGGACGGCAGCTACCAAGAGACCCAGTACTTC. It encodes CASSPRDGSYQETQYF.

The chain combines TRBV5-4 with TRBJ2-7, with a possible D match to TRBD1 (6 bases). CDR1 is SGHNT, CDR2 YYREEE, per germline (reference sequence). Trimming removed 4 bases at V and 0 bases at J, with 17 bases between. The CDR3 runs to 16 residues. CDR3 bases: TGTGCCAGCAGCCCGCCCCCAGGGGCCCTCTCCTACGAGCAGTACTTC. This sequence encodes CASSPPPGALSYEQYF.

The chain is built from TRBV6-4 and TRBJ1-2; D remains unclear. Per the germline V gene, CDR1 is MRHNA and CDR2 is SNTAGT. CDR3 length: 16 amino acids. V lost 0 bases and J lost 3, with 14 bases in between. For the CDR3, the DNA is TGTGCCAGCAGTGACTCTATGCACAGAGATTACTATGGCTACACCTTC. It translates to CASSDSMHRDYYGYTF.